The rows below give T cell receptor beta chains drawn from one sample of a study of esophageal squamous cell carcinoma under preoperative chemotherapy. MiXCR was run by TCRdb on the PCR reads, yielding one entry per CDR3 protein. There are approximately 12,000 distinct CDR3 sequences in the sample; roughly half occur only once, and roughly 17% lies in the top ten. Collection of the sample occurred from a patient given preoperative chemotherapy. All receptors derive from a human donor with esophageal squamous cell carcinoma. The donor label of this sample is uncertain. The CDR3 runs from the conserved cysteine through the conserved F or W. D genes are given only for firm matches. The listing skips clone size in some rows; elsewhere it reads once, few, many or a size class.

CDR3nt: TGTGCCAGCAGGCGGGACACCGGGGAGCTGTTTTTT
CDR3aa: CASRRDTGELFF
v_gene: TRBV7-9
j_gene: TRBJ2-2
d_gene: NA
abundance: medium-sized

CDR3nt: TGTGCCAGCAGTGAATCGAGGCAGGGATCGGGGGATACGCAGTATTTT
CDR3aa: CASSESRQGSGDTQYF
v_gene: TRBV6-1
j_gene: TRBJ2-3
d_gene: NA
abundance: medium-sized

CDR3nt: TGTGCCATCAGTGCGAGCGGGAGCAAGGATACGCAGTATTTT
CDR3aa: CAISASGSKDTQYF
v_gene: TRBV10-3
j_gene: TRBJ2-3
d_gene: TRBD2
abundance: many

CDR3nt: TGTGCCAGCGCCAGTGACGGAGACTCCTACGAGGAGCAGTTCTTC
CDR3aa: CASASDGDSYEEQFF
v_gene: TRBV6-1
j_gene: TRBJ2-1
d_gene: NA
abundance: NA

CDR3nt: TGTGCCAGTGGTCTCTGTCCCAAAGAGATTCAGTACTTC
CDR3aa: CASGLCPKEIQYF
v_gene: TRBV6-1
j_gene: TRBJ2-4
d_gene: NA
abundance: NA

CDR3nt: TGTGCCAGCAGTCGGGACAGAACCTACGAGCAGTACTTC
CDR3aa: CASSRDRTYEQYF
v_gene: TRBV12-3/TRBV12-4
j_gene: TRBJ2-7
d_gene: TRBD1
abundance: NA

CDR3nt: TGCGCCAGCAGTGATTACAGGGTGGAAAATCGAGAGACCCAGTACTTC
CDR3aa: CASSDYRVENRETQYF
v_gene: TRBV10-1
j_gene: TRBJ2-5
d_gene: NA
abundance: few

CDR3nt: TGTGCCAGCACTACTCTCGGCGGGAGTCGCAATGAGCAGTACTTC
CDR3aa: CASTTLGGSRNEQYF
v_gene: TRBV7-2
j_gene: TRBJ2-7
d_gene: TRBD2
abundance: medium-sized

CDR3nt: TGTGCCAGCAGCTCCTATCAGGAAAAACTGTTTTTT
CDR3aa: CASSSYQEKLFF
v_gene: TRBV7-8
j_gene: TRBJ1-4
d_gene: NA
abundance: NA

CDR3nt: TGTGCCAGCAGCCCAAGTGGCGGGAGTCTCTCCTACGAGCAGTTCTTC
CDR3aa: CASSPSGGSLSYEQFF
v_gene: TRBV7-6
j_gene: TRBJ2-1
d_gene: TRBD2
abundance: NA

CDR3nt: TGTGCCAGCAGTCTCCCACGCATGGCGCGGGAGTCCAATGAGCAGTTCTTC
CDR3aa: CASSLPRMARESNEQFF
v_gene: TRBV6-1
j_gene: TRBJ2-1
d_gene: TRBD2
abundance: large

CDR3nt: TGTGCCAGCAGTTACCGACGGGGAGGGAGCTACGAGCAGTACTTC
CDR3aa: CASSYRRGGSYEQYF
v_gene: TRBV6-6
j_gene: TRBJ2-7
d_gene: TRBD2
abundance: large

CDR3nt: TGTGCCAGCAAGGACAGTTGGACAGATACGCAGTATTTT
CDR3aa: CASKDSWTDTQYF
v_gene: TRBV6-1
j_gene: TRBJ2-3
d_gene: NA
abundance: many

CDR3nt: TGTGCCAGCAGATACAGGGGGAACACTGAAGCTTTCTTT
CDR3aa: CASRYRGNTEAFF
v_gene: TRBV6-5
j_gene: TRBJ1-1
d_gene: TRBD1
abundance: few

CDR3nt: TGTGCCAGCAGTCACCCCCATAGCGGGGTAGGCACAGATACGCAGTATTTT
CDR3aa: CASSHPHSGVGTDTQYF
v_gene: TRBV6-7
j_gene: TRBJ2-3
d_gene: TRBD2
abundance: NA

CDR3nt: TGCGCCAGCAGTGAATCTCGCGCTACCTACGAGCAGTACTTC
CDR3aa: CASSESRATYEQYF
v_gene: TRBV10-1
j_gene: TRBJ2-7
d_gene: NA
abundance: many

CDR3nt: TGTGCCAGCAGCTTAAGGACGGTTAACAATGAGCAGTACTTC
CDR3aa: CASSLRTVNNEQYF
v_gene: TRBV7-8
j_gene: TRBJ2-5
d_gene: NA
abundance: few

CDR3nt: TGCGCCAGCAGCCAAGGACAGATCACCGGGGAGCTGTTTTTT
CDR3aa: CASSQGQITGELFF
v_gene: TRBV4-1
j_gene: TRBJ2-2
d_gene: NA
abundance: few

CDR3nt: TGTGCCAGCAGCCCCCGGATAACTCGGACAGGACAGCGTACGCAGTATTTT
CDR3aa: CASSPRITRTGQRTQYF
v_gene: TRBV6-1
j_gene: TRBJ2-3
d_gene: TRBD1
abundance: many

CDR3nt: TGTGCCAGCAGACAAATCGGGACCCAGTACTTC
CDR3aa: CASRQIGTQYF
v_gene: TRBV12-3/TRBV12-4
j_gene: TRBJ2-5
d_gene: NA
abundance: large

CDR3nt: TGTGCCAGCAGTGAAGGACTAGCGGTTTACAATGAGCAGTTCTTC
CDR3aa: CASSEGLAVYNEQFF
v_gene: TRBV6-1
j_gene: TRBJ2-1
d_gene: TRBD2
abundance: NA

CDR3nt: TGTGCCAGCAGTCGAAGGGCTGTGAGCACAGAGGCGCAGTATTTT
CDR3aa: CASSRRAVSTEAQYF
v_gene: TRBV6-1
j_gene: TRBJ2-3
d_gene: NA
abundance: NA

CDR3nt: TGTGCCAGCAGCTTAATCGGGGTCAATGAGCAGTACTTC
CDR3aa: CASSLIGVNEQYF
v_gene: TRBV7-2
j_gene: TRBJ2-5
d_gene: NA
abundance: NA

CDR3nt: TGTGCCACGGGAAGGAACACTGAAGCTTTCTTT
CDR3aa: CATGRNTEAFF
v_gene: TRBV10-3
j_gene: TRBJ1-1
d_gene: NA
abundance: NA

CDR3nt: TGTGCCCGCGGTTGGGGGGGGGGCGCCAAAAATACTCAGTACTTC
CDR3aa: CARGWGGGAKNTQYF
v_gene: TRBV6-5
j_gene: TRBJ2-4
d_gene: NA
abundance: NA

CDR3nt: TGTGCCAGCAGCTTATCATCCCTCAATGAGCAGTTCTTC
CDR3aa: CASSLSSLNEQFF
v_gene: TRBV7-2
j_gene: TRBJ2-1
d_gene: NA
abundance: NA

CDR3nt: TGTGCCAGCAGTAGGGGGTTTGGGGCCAACGTCCTGACTTTC
CDR3aa: CASSRGFGANVLTF
v_gene: TRBV6-1
j_gene: TRBJ2-6
d_gene: NA
abundance: many

CDR3nt: TGTGCCAGCAGTGAAATGGGGTCTAGCGCGGCCTACGAGCAGTACTTC
CDR3aa: CASSEMGSSAAYEQYF
v_gene: TRBV6-1
j_gene: TRBJ2-7
d_gene: NA
abundance: NA

CDR3nt: TGTGCCACCTCCTCGAAGGGACTAGCGGGACTCGAGCAGTACTTC
CDR3aa: CATSSKGLAGLEQYF
v_gene: TRBV6-1
j_gene: TRBJ2-7
d_gene: TRBD2
abundance: many

CDR3nt: TGTGCCAGCAGTGCGGGACACTCGAACACTGAAGCTTTCTTT
CDR3aa: CASSAGHSNTEAFF
v_gene: TRBV12-3/TRBV12-4
j_gene: TRBJ1-1
d_gene: NA
abundance: many

CDR3nt: TGTGCCAGCAGTTATGGTGTGCAGAATCAGCCCCAGCATTTT
CDR3aa: CASSYGVQNQPQHF
v_gene: TRBV6-2/TRBV6-3
j_gene: TRBJ1-5
d_gene: NA
abundance: NA

CDR3nt: TGTGCCAGCAGTAGCGTAGCGGGAGGCACCAATGAGCAGTTCTTC
CDR3aa: CASSSVAGGTNEQFF
v_gene: TRBV12-3/TRBV12-4
j_gene: TRBJ2-1
d_gene: TRBD2
abundance: NA

CDR3nt: TGTGCCAGCAGCTTGATGCGCACAGATACGCAGTATTTT
CDR3aa: CASSLMRTDTQYF
v_gene: TRBV7-2
j_gene: TRBJ2-3
d_gene: NA
abundance: many

CDR3nt: TGTGCGAGCCACGGGGGCGGGGGACAAGATACGCAGTATTTT
CDR3aa: CASHGGGGQDTQYF
v_gene: TRBV6-1
j_gene: TRBJ2-3
d_gene: NA
abundance: NA

CDR3nt: TGTGCCAGCAGTTACGGTTCCAGCGGGAGGGGGGGAAATGAGCAGTTCTTC
CDR3aa: CASSYGSSGRGGNEQFF
v_gene: TRBV6-5
j_gene: TRBJ2-1
d_gene: TRBD2
abundance: medium-sized

CDR3nt: TGTGCCAGCAGTTACTCGGCCGGTGGCAAAAATGAGCAGTACTTC
CDR3aa: CASSYSAGGKNEQYF
v_gene: TRBV6-5
j_gene: TRBJ2-7
d_gene: NA
abundance: NA

CDR3nt: TGTGCCAGCAGTCTGGATGGAGGGGCCCTCTCCCAAGAGACCCAGTACTTC
CDR3aa: CASSLDGGALSQETQYF
v_gene: TRBV6-1
j_gene: TRBJ2-5
d_gene: NA
abundance: NA

CDR3nt: TGTGCCAGCGGGGCGCGGACAGATACGCAGTATTTT
CDR3aa: CASGARTDTQYF
v_gene: TRBV27
j_gene: TRBJ2-3
d_gene: NA
abundance: NA

CDR3nt: TGTGCCAGCATTGCTGGGACTAGCGGGAACAATGAGCAGTTCTTC
CDR3aa: CASIAGTSGNNEQFF
v_gene: TRBV6-1
j_gene: TRBJ2-1
d_gene: TRBD2
abundance: NA

CDR3nt: TGTGCCAGCAGTTACTCAGGAGGATATACTAACTATGGCTACACCTTC
CDR3aa: CASSYSGGYTNYGYTF
v_gene: TRBV6-5
j_gene: TRBJ1-2
d_gene: NA
abundance: NA

CDR3nt: TGTGCCAGCGCGGGAGGGGGCGGATCAGATACGCAGTATTTT
CDR3aa: CASAGGGGSDTQYF
v_gene: TRBV6-1
j_gene: TRBJ2-3
d_gene: TRBD2
abundance: few

CDR3nt: TGTGCCAGCAGTTCCGAGGGGGGGGTCACTGAAGCTTTCTTT
CDR3aa: CASSSEGGVTEAFF
v_gene: TRBV6-5
j_gene: TRBJ1-1
d_gene: NA
abundance: NA

CDR3nt: TGTGCCAGCAGTTACAGCCCCGGGACAGATTACGAGCAGTACTTC
CDR3aa: CASSYSPGTDYEQYF
v_gene: TRBV6-5
j_gene: TRBJ2-7
d_gene: TRBD1
abundance: many

CDR3nt: TGTGCCAGCAGTGCCCCCGGGGGGGATGAGCAGTACTTC
CDR3aa: CASSAPGGDEQYF
v_gene: TRBV25-1
j_gene: TRBJ2-7
d_gene: TRBD2
abundance: medium-sized

CDR3nt: TGTGCCAGGGGTGCCGGGGCAGGGGGGCCAGATACGCAGTATTTC
CDR3aa: CARGAGAGGPDTQYF
v_gene: TRBV6-1
j_gene: TRBJ2-3
d_gene: NA
abundance: NA

CDR3nt: TGTGCCAGCGGGGGATTTGGGGGCCGTTACCAAGATACCCAGTATTTC
CDR3aa: CASGGFGGRYQDTQYF
v_gene: TRBV6-1
j_gene: TRBJ2-5
d_gene: NA
abundance: NA